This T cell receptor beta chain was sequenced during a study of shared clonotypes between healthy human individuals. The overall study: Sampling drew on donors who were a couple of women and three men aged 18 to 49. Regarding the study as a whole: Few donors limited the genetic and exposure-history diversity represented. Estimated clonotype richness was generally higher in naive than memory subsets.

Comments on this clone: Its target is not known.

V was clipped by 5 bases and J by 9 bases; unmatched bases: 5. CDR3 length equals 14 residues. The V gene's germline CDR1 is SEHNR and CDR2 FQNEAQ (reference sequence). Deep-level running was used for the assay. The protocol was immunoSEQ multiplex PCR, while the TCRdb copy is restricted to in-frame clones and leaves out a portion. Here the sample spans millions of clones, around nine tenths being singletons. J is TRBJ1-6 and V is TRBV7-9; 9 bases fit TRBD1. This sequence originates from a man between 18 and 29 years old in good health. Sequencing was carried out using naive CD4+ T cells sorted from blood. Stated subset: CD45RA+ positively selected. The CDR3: CASSPGDRVSPLHF. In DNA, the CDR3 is TGTGCCAGCAGCCCAGGGGACAGGGTTTCACCCCTCCACTTT. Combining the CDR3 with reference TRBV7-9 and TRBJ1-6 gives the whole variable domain DTGVSQNPRHKITKRGQNVTFRCDPISEHNRLYWYRQTLGQGPEFLTYFQNEAQLEKSRLLSDRFSAERPKGSFSTLEIQRTEQGDSAMYLCASSPGDRVSPLHFGNGTRLTVT.